The entry below describes one T cell receptor beta chain. The data are from a study of cytomegalovirus exposure and HLA in healthy donors. A multiplex PCR was run with 60 Vbeta primers and 13 Jbeta primers. Sequencing was performed with immunoSEQ multiplex PCR; in TCRdb, only in-frame clones are kept and a portion is missing. The profile covers about 120,000 clones, with about three fifths appearing a single time and roughly 10% taken by the ten largest. Germline V gene lookup returns CDR1 SGHAT and CDR2 FQDESV (reference sequence). V was clipped by 5 bases and J by 8 bases; unmatched bases: 12. The CDR3 runs 16 residues.

The sequence came from a man between 40 and 49 years old in good health and CMV-seropositive. This rearrangement joins TRBV11-1 to TRBJ2-1; 10 bases map to TRBD2. The sequenced material came from PBMCs. CDR3 sequence reads: CASSQGLAGARDEQFF. The CDR3 DNA is TGTGCCAGCAGCCAAGGGCTAGCGGGAGCACGAGATGAGCAGTTCTTC.